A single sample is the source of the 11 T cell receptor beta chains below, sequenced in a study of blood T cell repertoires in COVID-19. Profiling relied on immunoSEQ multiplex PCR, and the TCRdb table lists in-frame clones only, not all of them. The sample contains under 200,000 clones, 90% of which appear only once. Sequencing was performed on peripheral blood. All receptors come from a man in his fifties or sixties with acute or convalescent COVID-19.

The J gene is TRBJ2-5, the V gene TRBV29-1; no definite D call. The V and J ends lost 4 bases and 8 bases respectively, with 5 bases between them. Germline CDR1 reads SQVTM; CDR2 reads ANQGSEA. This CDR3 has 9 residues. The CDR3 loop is CSVGATQYF. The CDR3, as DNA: TGCAGCGTTGGGGCTACCCAGTACTTC.

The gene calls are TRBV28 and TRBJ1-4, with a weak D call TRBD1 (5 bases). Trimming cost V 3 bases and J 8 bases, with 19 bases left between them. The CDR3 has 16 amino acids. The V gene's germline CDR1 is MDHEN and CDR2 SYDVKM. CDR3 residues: CASSFGGRAKIEKLFF. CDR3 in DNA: TGTGCCAGCAGTTTCGGGGGACGAGCAAAGATCGAAAAACTGTTTTTT.

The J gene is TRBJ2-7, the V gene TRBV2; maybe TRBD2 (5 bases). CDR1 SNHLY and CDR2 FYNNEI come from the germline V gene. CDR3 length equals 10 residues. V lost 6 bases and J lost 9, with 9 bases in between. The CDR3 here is CASRRTGQYF. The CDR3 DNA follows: TGTGCCAGCAGAAGGACTGGGCAGTACTTC.

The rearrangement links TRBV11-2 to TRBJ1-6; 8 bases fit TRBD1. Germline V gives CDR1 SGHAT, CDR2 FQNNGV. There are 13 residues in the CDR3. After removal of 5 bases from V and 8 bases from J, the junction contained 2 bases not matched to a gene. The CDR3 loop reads CASSPQGDSPLHF. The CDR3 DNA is TGTGCCAGCAGCCCACAGGGGGATTCACCCCTCCACTTT.

CDR3 loop: CASSLALTNQPQHF. CDR3 nucleotides: TGTGCCAGCAGCTTAGCGCTGACAAATCAGCCCCAGCATTTT. V gene TRBV7-2 combines with J gene TRBJ1-5; no definite D call. V lost 0 bases, J lost 4 bases, and 7 bases lay in between. In germline, CDR1 is SGHTA, CDR2 FQGNSA. CDR3 size: 14 residues. Filled out from reference TRBV7-2 and TRBJ1-5, the complete variable domain reads GAGVSQSPSNKVTEKGKDVELRCDPISGHTALYWYRQSLGQGLEFLIYFQGNSAPDKSGLPSDRFSAERTGGSVSTLTIQRTQQEDSAVYLCASSLALTNQPQHFGDGTRLSIL.

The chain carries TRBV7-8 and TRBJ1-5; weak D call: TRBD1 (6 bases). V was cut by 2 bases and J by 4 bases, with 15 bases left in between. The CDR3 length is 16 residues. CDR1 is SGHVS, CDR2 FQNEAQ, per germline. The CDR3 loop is CASSLISWQGNQPQHF. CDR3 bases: TGTGCCAGCAGCTTAATTTCTTGGCAGGGGAATCAGCCCCAGCATTTT.

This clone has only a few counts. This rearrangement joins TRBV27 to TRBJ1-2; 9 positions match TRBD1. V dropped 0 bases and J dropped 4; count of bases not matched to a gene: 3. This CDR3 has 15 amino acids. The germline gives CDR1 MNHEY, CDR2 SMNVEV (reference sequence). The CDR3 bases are TGTGCCAGCAGTTTATCACAGGGGGCCCTCTATGGCTACACCTTC. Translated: CASSLSQGALYGYTF.

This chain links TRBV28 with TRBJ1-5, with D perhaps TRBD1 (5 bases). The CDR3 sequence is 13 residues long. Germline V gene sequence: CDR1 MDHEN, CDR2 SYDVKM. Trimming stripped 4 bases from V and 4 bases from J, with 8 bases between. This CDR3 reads CASSSQVNQPQHF. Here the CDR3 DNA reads TGTGCCAGCAGTTCACAGGTGAATCAGCCCCAGCATTTT.

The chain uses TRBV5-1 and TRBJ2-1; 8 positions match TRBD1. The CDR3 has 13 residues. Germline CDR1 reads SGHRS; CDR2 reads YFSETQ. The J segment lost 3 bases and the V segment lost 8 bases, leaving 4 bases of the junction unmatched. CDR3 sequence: CASKGTGYNEQFF. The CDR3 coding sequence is TGCGCCAGTAAGGGGACAGGCTACAATGAGCAGTTCTTC.

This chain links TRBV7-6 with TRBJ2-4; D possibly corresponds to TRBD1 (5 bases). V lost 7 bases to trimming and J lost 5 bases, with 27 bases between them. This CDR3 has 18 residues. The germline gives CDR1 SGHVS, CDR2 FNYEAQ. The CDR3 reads CASTPEPPHRNFQNIQYF. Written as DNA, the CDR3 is TGTGCCAGCACCCCAGAGCCACCCCACAGGAACTTCCAAAACATTCAGTACTTC.

CDR3 bases: TGTGCCAGCAGCTCGCCGGAGTCCGCCAATGAGCAGTTCTTC. It codes for CASSSPESANEQFF. The chain couples TRBV7-9 to TRBJ2-1; no firm D call. CDR3 length equals 14 residues. Germline-derived CDR1 and CDR2 are SEHNR and FQNEAQ (reference sequence). The V gene lost 4 bases and the J gene lost 6 bases, with 13 bases spanning the gap.